These T cell receptor beta chains were read from a single sample in a study of cytotoxic CD8 clonotypes in ibrutinib-treated CLL. The data were produced by immunoSEQ multiplex PCR, yet TCRdb's version contains in-frame clones alone and is incomplete. This table has 250,000 to 350,000 clones, 60% to 80% appearing once. Sequencing was performed on PBMCs, taken at disease progression, from a patient treated with ibrutinib. Receptors originate from a human donor with chronic lymphocytic leukemia. Both conserved end residues are part of each CDR3. D genes are given only for firm matches. Where a row states a size, it is once, few, many or the class of an expanded clone; other rows omit it.

V gene,J gene,clone size,D gene,CDR3 DNA,CDR3 protein
TRBV4-1,TRBJ2-5,few,NA,TGCGCCAGCAGCGAGGTGGGGCCCGTTTGGGCTCAGTACTTC,CASSEVGPVWAQYF
TRBV5-6,TRBJ2-1,few,TRBD1,TGTGCCAGCAGCATCTGGACAGGGGTAAGGTCCTACAATGAGCAGTTCTTC,CASSIWTGVRSYNEQFF
TRBV5-1,TRBJ2-1,few,NA,TGCGCCAGCAGCTTGGGGAAGCGGGCGAACAATGAGCAGTTCTTC,CASSLGKRANNEQFF
TRBV27,TRBJ1-1,NA,TRBD1,TGTGCCAGCAGCCATCTGGCCGGGACAGGGAGTCCTGAAGCTTTCTTT,CASSHLAGTGSPEAFF
TRBV9,TRBJ2-2,few,NA,TGTGCCAGCAGCTCCCTTTCCGGGCCGAACACCGGGGAGCTGTTTTTT,CASSSLSGPNTGELFF
TRBV6-5,TRBJ2-7,many,TRBD1,TGTGCCAGCGGGCACGGGACAGGGGGCCGGGAGCAGTACTTC,CASGHGTGGREQYF
TRBV27,TRBJ2-7,NA,TRBD2,TGTGCCAGCAGTCTAGCGGGAGCCTACGAGCAGTACTTC,CASSLAGAYEQYF
TRBV6-5,TRBJ2-5,NA,NA,TGTGCCAGCGGTGGGCAGGAAGAGACCCAGTACTTC,CASGGQEETQYF
TRBV5-1,TRBJ1-1,NA,TRBD1,TGCGCCAGCAGCTTGGAGGGGGCTTCAGGCACTGAAGCTTTCTTT,CASSLEGASGTEAFF
TRBV28,TRBJ2-3,NA,NA,TGTGCCAGCAGTTCTTCCGCGCCGGGTACGCAGTATTTT,CASSSSAPGTQYF
TRBV6-1,TRBJ2-5,NA,TRBD2,TGTGCCAGCAGTGAGAGCTCGGGAGGGAACCAAGAGACCCAGTACTTC,CASSESSGGNQETQYF
TRBV27,TRBJ2-7,NA,TRBD1,TGTGCCAGCAGTTTACACAGGGACAGTCCCTACGAGCAGTACTTC,CASSLHRDSPYEQYF
TRBV7-8,TRBJ2-3,NA,NA,TGTGCCAGCAGCCCAAATGAGGCAGATACGCAGTATTTT,CASSPNEADTQYF
TRBV10-1,TRBJ2-3,NA,NA,TGCGCCAGCAGCCCCTCCCGGACAGGACTAACAGATACGCAGTATTTT,CASSPSRTGLTDTQYF
TRBV5-1,TRBJ1-1,NA,NA,TGCGCCAGCAGCGCGAATACAGGGACCAACACTGAAGCTTTCTTT,CASSANTGTNTEAFF
TRBV4-3,TRBJ2-6,NA,NA,TGCGCCAGCAGCCAAGATTGGGCGGAGGCTGGGGCCAACGTCCTGACTTTC,CASSQDWAEAGANVLTF
TRBV11-2,TRBJ1-5,NA,NA,TGTGCCAGCAGCTCTCGGGACAACAATCAGCCCCAGCATTTT,CASSSRDNNQPQHF
TRBV7-8,TRBJ2-7,NA,NA,TGTGCCAGCAGCGAGGAGTCAAGGGTGTCCTACGAGCAGTACTTC,CASSEESRVSYEQYF
TRBV18,TRBJ2-6,NA,TRBD1,TGTGCCAGCTCACCGGGACAGGCCTTCTCTGGGGCCAACGTCCTGACTTTC,CASSPGQAFSGANVLTF
TRBV19,TRBJ2-1,once,NA,TGTGCCAGTAGTCAAACAACCTCCGGTGAGCAGTTCTTC,CASSQTTSGEQFF
TRBV27,TRBJ2-3,many,NA,TGTGCCAGCAGTTCAGCCCTTGCTCGTGGTACGCAGTATTTT,CASSSALARGTQYF
TRBV7-9,TRBJ1-1,NA,NA,TGTGCCAGCAGCTCCGGGCGCAGTCACGGGACTGAAGCTTTCTTT,CASSSGRSHGTEAFF
TRBV5-1,TRBJ2-3,few,NA,TGCGCCAGCAGCTGGCGGCGTATCGCAGATACGCAGTATTTT,CASSWRRIADTQYF
TRBV27,TRBJ1-1,NA,NA,TGTGCCAGCAGTTTTCCTGGACAGAAAGCTTTCTTT,CASSFPGQKAFF
TRBV15,TRBJ2-7,NA,NA,TGTGCCACCAGCAGGGACAGACCCTACGAGCAGTACTTC,CATSRDRPYEQYF
TRBV11-2,TRBJ2-7,NA,TRBD1,TGTGCCAGCAGCTGGGACAGGGGCCCTTACGAGCAGTACTTC,CASSWDRGPYEQYF
TRBV7-2,TRBJ2-7,NA,TRBD2,TGTGCCAGCAGCCAAGCGGGAGGGCCCTCCTACGAGCAGTACTTC,CASSQAGGPSYEQYF
TRBV7-9,TRBJ1-5,NA,NA,TGTGCCAGCAGCTTAGGAGGGGGGAGTGGTCAGCCCCAGCATTTT,CASSLGGGSGQPQHF
TRBV13,TRBJ2-7,NA,TRBD1,TGTGCCAGCAGCCCGGGGACAGGGACCTACGAGCAGTACTTC,CASSPGTGTYEQYF
TRBV6-4,TRBJ2-1,few,TRBD2,TGTGCCAGCAGTGACTCGACTAGCGGGAGCAGTGAGCAGTTCTTC,CASSDSTSGSSEQFF